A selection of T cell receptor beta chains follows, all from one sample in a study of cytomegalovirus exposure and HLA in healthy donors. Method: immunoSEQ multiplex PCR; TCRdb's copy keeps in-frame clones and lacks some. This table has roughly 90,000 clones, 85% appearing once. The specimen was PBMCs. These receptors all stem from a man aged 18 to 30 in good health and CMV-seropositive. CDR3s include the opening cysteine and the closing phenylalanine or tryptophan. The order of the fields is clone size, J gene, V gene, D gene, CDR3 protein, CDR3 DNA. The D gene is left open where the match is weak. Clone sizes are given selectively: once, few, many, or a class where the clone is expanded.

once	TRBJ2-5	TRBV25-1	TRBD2	CASSAVGGFRETQYF	TGTGCCAGCAGCGCAGTCGGGGGGTTCAGGGAGACCCAGTACTTC
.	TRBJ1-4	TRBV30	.	CAWTPGAGVGKLFF	TGTGCCTGGACCCCAGGGGCGGGAGTTGGAAAACTGTTTTTT
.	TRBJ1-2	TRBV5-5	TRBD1	CASSLAFDPGQGSNYGYTF	TGTGCCAGCAGCTTGGCCTTTGATCCGGGACAGGGATCTAACTATGGCTACACCTTC
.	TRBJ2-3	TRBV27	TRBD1	CASSYRGGDTQYF	TGTGCCAGCAGTTACAGGGGCGGGGATACGCAGTATTTT
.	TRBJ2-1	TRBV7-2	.	CASSTRGTIGGEQFF	TGTGCCAGCAGCACACGCGGGACTATAGGGGGGGAGCAGTTCTTC
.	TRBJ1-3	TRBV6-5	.	CASSYSGGAGNTIYF	TGTGCCAGCAGTTACTCGGGAGGGGCTGGAAACACCATATATTTT
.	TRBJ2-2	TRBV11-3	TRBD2	CASSSGLAGAYTGELFF	TGTGCCAGCAGCTCGGGACTAGCGGGAGCGTACACCGGGGAGCTGTTTTTT
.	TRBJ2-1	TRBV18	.	CASSPPGRSYNEQFF	TGTGCCAGCTCACCCCCTGGGCGCTCCTACAATGAGCAGTTCTTC
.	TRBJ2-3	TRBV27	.	CASSLYGGRDTDTQYF	TGTGCCAGCAGCCTGTATGGGGGCCGGGACACAGATACGCAGTATTTT
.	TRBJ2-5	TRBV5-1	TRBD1	CASSFGTGVEETQYF	TGCGCCAGCAGCTTCGGGACAGGGGTTGAAGAGACCCAGTACTTC
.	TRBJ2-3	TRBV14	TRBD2	CASCAFGLAGADTQYF	TGTGCCAGCTGCGCCTTCGGGCTAGCGGGAGCAGATACGCAGTATTTT
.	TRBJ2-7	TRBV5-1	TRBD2	CASSFGGGYEQYF	TGCGCCAGCAGCTTTGGGGGGGGATACGAGCAGTACTTC
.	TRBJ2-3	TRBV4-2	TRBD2	CASSQGLAGVLGDTQYF	TGTGCCAGCAGCCAAGGACTAGCGGGAGTGTTAGGGGATACGCAGTATTTT
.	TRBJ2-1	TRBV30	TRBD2	CAWSSGRASEEQFF	TGTGCCTGGAGCAGCGGGAGGGCCTCTGAAGAGCAGTTCTTC
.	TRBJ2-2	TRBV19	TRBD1	CASSIGVGQATGELFF	TGTGCCAGTAGTATAGGTGTCGGACAGGCGACCGGGGAGCTGTTTTTT
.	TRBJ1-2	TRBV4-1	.	CASRDYQSRVAINYGYTF	TGCGCCAGCAGAGACTACCAATCCCGGGTCGCGATCAACTATGGCTACACCTTC
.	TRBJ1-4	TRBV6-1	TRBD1	CASSEAGQVPNEKLFF	TGTGCCAGCAGTGAAGCGGGACAGGTTCCTAATGAAAAACTGTTTTTT
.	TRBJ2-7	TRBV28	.	CASSSPGAQNEQYF	TGTGCCAGCAGCTCCCCAGGGGCTCAAAACGAGCAGTACTTC